A selection of T cell receptor beta chains follows, all from one sample in a study of blood T cell repertoires in COVID-19. Some clones are missing from TCRdb's copy, which holds only in-frame ones; the method was immunoSEQ multiplex PCR. The sample shows approximately 140,000 clones, about 83% of them seen only once. The sequencing input was peripheral blood. These receptor sequences come from a middle-aged man with active or convalescent COVID-19. The CDR3 runs from the conserved cysteine through the conserved F or W. D genes are given only for firm matches. Rows give clone size only sometimes, using once, few, many, or a class for an expanded clone.

TRBV7-2	TRBJ2-7	-	TRBD1	TGTGCCAGCAGCTCCGCAGCAGGGGGCCCCTACGAGCAGTACTTC	CASSSAAGGPYEQYF
TRBV25-1	TRBJ1-5	-	-	TGTGCCAGCAGTGAATCAGGGTCCTATCAGCCCCAGCATTTT	CASSESGSYQPQHF
TRBV19	TRBJ1-3	-	-	TGTGCCAGTAGCGACCAGGGGTCTGGAAACACCATATATTTT	CASSDQGSGNTIYF
TRBV2	TRBJ2-7	-	-	TGTGCCAGCAGTGAAGTTAGCTGGGGGGATACGAAGCAGTACTTC	CASSEVSWGDTKQYF
TRBV28	TRBJ2-7	-	TRBD1	TGTGCCAGCAGTTTAGGGGACAGGGGCTTCCACGAGCAGTACTTC	CASSLGDRGFHEQYF
TRBV29-1	TRBJ2-3	once	TRBD2	TGCAGCGAAACTAGCGGGGGGGCAGGGGATACGCAGTATTTT	CSETSGGAGDTQYF
TRBV5-6	TRBJ1-1	-	-	TGTGCCAGCAGCTTGGTTGAGGCGCTGGGCACTGAAGCTTTCTTT	CASSLVEALGTEAFF
TRBV9	TRBJ2-1	-	-	TGTGCCAGCGCGACAAGGCGGGGAGCGGACAATGAGCAGTTCTTC	CASATRRGADNEQFF
TRBV10-3	TRBJ1-1	-	TRBD1	TGTGCCATCAGTGAGCGACAGGGGGCATCCATGAACACTGAAGCTTTCTTT	CAISERQGASMNTEAFF
TRBV6-6	TRBJ2-7	-	TRBD1	TGTGCCAGCAGTTACTCGGACAGGGTTTTCTACGAGCAGTACTTC	CASSYSDRVFYEQYF
TRBV7-2	TRBJ2-3	-	TRBD1	TGTGCCAGCGCGCAGGGGGAGACAGATACGCAGTATTTT	CASAQGETDTQYF
TRBV7-2	TRBJ1-1	-	-	TGTGCCAGCAGCTCGGGACAGAACACTGAAGCTTTCTTT	CASSSGQNTEAFF
TRBV5-6	TRBJ2-2	once	-	TGTGCCAGCAGTCCTACCGGCGGCACCGGGGAGCTGTTTTTT	CASSPTGGTGELFF
TRBV7-2	TRBJ2-5	-	-	TGTGCCAGCAGCTTAGGTGCAGCGGAGGTGGAGACCCAGTACTTC	CASSLGAAEVETQYF
TRBV6-2/TRBV6-3	TRBJ2-2	-	TRBD1	TGTGCCAGCAGCCAAAACAGGGGGAACACCGGGGAGCTGTTTTTT	CASSQNRGNTGELFF
TRBV6-5	TRBJ1-6	-	-	TGTGCCAGCACCCTGACACTTTATAATTCACCCCTCCACTTT	CASTLTLYNSPLHF
TRBV21-1	TRBJ2-7	-	-	TGTGCCAGCAGCAAAGTTTCGCGGGGTGTCCAAAACTACGAGCAGTACTTC	CASSKVSRGVQNYEQYF
TRBV29-1	TRBJ1-6	-	-	TGCAGCGCCCCGACAGGCGAGGATTCACCCCTCCACTTT	CSAPTGEDSPLHF
TRBV6-5	TRBJ2-7	-	TRBD1	TGTGCCAGCAGCCGGACAGGGTTTAACGAGCAGTACTTC	CASSRTGFNEQYF
TRBV6-2/TRBV6-3	TRBJ2-7	few	TRBD1	TGTGCCAGCAACCCAGGGACAGAGACTTACGAGCAGTACTTC	CASNPGTETYEQYF
TRBV6-4	TRBJ2-3	-	TRBD1	TGTGCCAGCAGTTCAGGGACAGGGGGAATCGATACGCAGTATTTT	CASSSGTGGIDTQYF
TRBV7-2	TRBJ2-5	-	TRBD1	TGTGCCAGCAGCTTCGGACAGGGGTTTATCCCAGAGGGCCAGTACTTC	CASSFGQGFIPEGQYF
TRBV9	TRBJ1-3	-	TRBD1	TGTGCCAGCAGCGTAGATCCGGGACAGGGCCGCACCATATATTTT	CASSVDPGQGRTIYF
TRBV3-1/TRBV3-2	TRBJ2-3	-	-	TGTGCCAGCAGCCCCGCGGCAGATACGCAGTATTTT	CASSPAADTQYF
TRBV29-1	TRBJ1-1	few	TRBD1	TGCAGCGTGTTGAGGACAGGGCTGTGGCACACTGAAGCTTTCTTT	CSVLRTGLWHTEAFF
TRBV30	TRBJ1-4	-	-	TGTGCCTGGAGTGTTTTCGGGACTCACAGGTCGGGTGAAAAACTGTTTTTT	CAWSVFGTHRSGEKLFF
TRBV6-4	TRBJ1-2	-	-	TGTGCCAGCAGTGCTACAGGCTATGGCTACACCTTC	CASSATGYGYTF
TRBV6-6	TRBJ1-4	-	-	TGTGCCAGCAGCCCCGAGTACGCAACTAATGAAAAACTGTTTTTT	CASSPEYATNEKLFF
TRBV10-3	TRBJ2-3	-	TRBD2	TGTGCCATCTACAGCGGGATCACAGATACGCAGTATTTT	CAIYSGITDTQYF
TRBV6-6	TRBJ1-2	-	TRBD1	TGTGCCAGCAGGATTCCAGGGGGCGCGAACTATGGCTACACCTTC	CASRIPGGANYGYTF
TRBV7-2	TRBJ2-3	-	-	TGTGCCAGCCGTCGGAGCACAGATACGCAGTATTTT	CASRRSTDTQYF
TRBV7-6	TRBJ1-1	-	TRBD1	TGTGCCAGCAGCTCCTCCGGAAGAGGGGGCCAAATCGGAGCTGAAGCTTTCTTT	CASSSSGRGGQIGAEAFF
TRBV27	TRBJ2-3	-	TRBD2	TGTGCCAGCAGTTACTTTCTAGCGGGGGGCGGCACAGATACGCAGTATTTT	CASSYFLAGGGTDTQYF